Following are 14 T cell receptor beta chains from one sample sequenced in a study of T cells in women clearing cervical HPV infection. Repertoires were generated with immunoSEQ multiplex PCR, while TCRdb's copy carries only in-frame clones and drops some. The table for this sample gives more than 20,000 clones. Material for sequencing was blood buffy coat. These receptors were taken from a woman aged 18-70 years with a cervical HPV16 infection that either progressed to CIN3+ or cleared (not recorded which).

Regarding this clone: The read stops 3 residues short of the end of the CDR3; the missing end is completed from the germline J gene. The J gene is TRBJ2-7, the V gene TRBV11-3; 8 bases match TRBD1. Germline V gives CDR1 SGHNT, CDR2 YENEEA. The CDR3 covers 14 residues. With 1 base clipped from V and 5 bases from J, the junction kept 4 bases outside the gene matches. Partial CDR3 DNA: TGTGCCAGCAGCTTAGGGCAGGGGGCACACGAG. Protein sequence: CASSLGQGAHE. The full CDR3 is CASSLGQGAHEQYF.

About this clone itself: The CDR3 end is not reached by the read, which stops 3 residues before it; the germline J gene fills it in. This chain uses TRBV19 with TRBJ1-2; D is unresolved. Germline V lookup: CDR1 LNHDA, CDR2 SQIVND (reference sequence). CDR3 length equals 16 residues. The CDR3 sequence: CASSLSGNRLGNEYTF. Partial CDR3 DNA: TGTGCCAGTAGTCTTAGCGGGAACAGATTGGGCAATGAA.

With respect to this clone: The sequenced fragment ends 3 residues before the CDR3 boundary, so the rest is inferred from the germline J gene. V and J are TRBV19 and TRBJ2-5; the match to TRBD1 covers 7 bases. Per germline, CDR1 LNHDA and CDR2 SQIVND (reference sequence). V shed 2 bases and J 3 bases; nucleotides not matched to a gene: 9. The CDR3 is 16 residues long. The CDR3 here is CASSISHRGREETQYF. The covered CDR3 bases are TGTGCCAGTAGTATATCACACAGGGGTAGGGAAGAGACC. Complete variable domain (other parts from reference TRBV19 and TRBJ2-5): DGGITQSPKYLFRKEGQNVTLSCEQNLNHDAMYWYRQDPGQGLRLIYYSQIVNDFQKGDIAEGYSVSREKKESFPLTVTSAQKNPTAFYLCASSISHRGREETQYFGPGTRLLVL.

This CDR3 is CASSSGQGAGNTEAFF. CDR3 DNA, as far as it was read: TGCGCCAGCAGCTCAGGACAGGGGGCTGGGAACACTGAA. This chain joins TRBV5-1 and TRBJ1-1, with 11 bases lining up with TRBD1. Read coverage stops 3 residues before the CDR3 terminus; the germline J gene supplies the remainder. The CDR3 contains 16 residues. In germline, CDR1 is SGHRS, CDR2 YFSETQ. Trimming took 3 bases from V and 1 from J; bases not matched to a gene: 5.

Concerning this clone itself: The read stops 3 residues short of the end of the CDR3; the missing end is completed from the germline J gene. The rearrangement uses TRBV7-6 and TRBJ2-7, with 10 bases aligning to TRBD1. CDR3 length: 16 amino acids. The ends lost 3 bases at V and 1 base at J; junction bases unmatched: 6. The V gene's germline CDR1 is SGHVS and CDR2 FNYEAQ. The CDR3 sequence is CASSFDRGQWSYEQYF. The sequenced part of the CDR3 DNA is TGTGCCAGCAGCTTCGACAGGGGGCAATGGTCCTACGAG. The entire variable domain, with the rest obtained from reference TRBV7-6 and TRBJ2-7, is as follows: GAGVSQSPRYKVTKRGQDVALRCDPISGHVSLYWYRQALGQGPEFLTYFNYEAQQDKSGLPNDRFSAERPEGSISTLTIQRTEQRDSAMYRCASSFDRGQWSYEQYFGPGTRLTVT.

A remark on this clone: The read gets to within 3 residues of the CDR3 end, and the germline J gene fills in the rest. The chain joins TRBV7-9 to TRBJ1-5, with D possibly matching TRBD1 (5 bases). CDR1 SEHNR and CDR2 FQNEAQ come from the germline V gene (reference sequence). The CDR3 is 14 residues long. V was clipped by 3 bases and J by 9 bases, with 15 bases between them. The sequenced CDR3 bases are TGTGCCAGCAGCTTGGGGGGGTCCTCGGGGCCC. Translated: CASSLGGSSGP. The whole CDR3 is CASSLGGSSGPQHF.

A word on this clone: The read stops 3 residues short of the end of the CDR3; the missing end is completed from the germline J gene. The chain joins TRBV18 to TRBJ1-5, with D possibly TRBD1 on 6 matching bases. The CDR3 runs to 14 residues. The V gene's germline CDR1 is KGHSH and CDR2 LQKENI. Trimming shortened V by 6 bases and J by 2 bases, and 11 bases separated the two germline ends. The CDR3 sequence: CASSLGGGNQPQHF. The part of the CDR3 DNA that was read is TGTGCCAGCTCCCTAGGGGGGGGCAATCAGCCC.

The CDR3 reads CSARRWSAGTRNEQFF. The covered CDR3 bases are TGCAGTGCTAGAAGGTGGTCAGCGGGAACACGCAATGAG. The chain links TRBV20-1 to TRBJ2-1, with TRBD2 matching over 7 bases. The missing CDR3 end, 3 residues past where the read stops, is filled in from the germline J gene. V trimming: 2 bases; J trimming: 6 bases; junction bases outside the gene matches: 13. This CDR3 comprises 16 residues. Germline assignment: CDR1 DFQATT and CDR2 SNEGSKA (reference sequence).

Remarks on this clone: The CDR3 end lies 3 residues beyond the end of the read and is filled in from the germline J gene. The chain carries TRBV20-1 and TRBJ1-4; tentative D call: TRBD1 (5 bases). The CDR3 is made up of 12 amino acids. Germline assignment: CDR1 DFQATT and CDR2 SNEGSKA (reference sequence). Trimming removed 7 bases from V and 4 bases from J, with 10 bases in between. The sequenced part of the CDR3 DNA is TGCAGTGTCGAGGACAATAATGAAAAA. This encodes CSVEDNNEK. The entire CDR3 protein is CSVEDNNEKLFF.

CDR3 residues: CASSEAPTGGGNTEAFF. Partial CDR3 DNA: TGTGCCAGCAGTGAAGCGCCGACAGGAGGCGGGAACACTGAA. The rearrangement links TRBV6-1 to TRBJ1-1; possible D gene TRBD1, 6 bases. The read ends 3 residues shy of where the CDR3 ends; the end is completed using the germline J gene. The CDR3 is 17 residues long. Trimming shortened V by 0 bases and J by 1 base, and 15 bases separated the two germline ends. Germline loops: CDR1 MNHNS, CDR2 SASEGT.

About this clone: Read sequence stops 3 residues before the CDR3 end, and the germline J gene provides the missing end. This chain connects TRBV10-3 to TRBJ2-7, with 8 bases aligning to TRBD1. V gave up 6 bases and J gave up 5 bases; unmatched junction bases: 9. The CDR3 length is 14 residues. Per germline, CDR1 ENHRY and CDR2 SYGVKD. The CDR3 spells CAIRGGTGVNEQYF. The part of the CDR3 DNA that was read is TGTGCCATCAGAGGCGGGACAGGAGTGAACGAG.

To note about this clone: The missing CDR3 end, 3 residues past where the read stops, is filled in from the germline J gene. This sequence joins TRBV4-1 and TRBJ1-2; perhaps TRBD1 as D (6 bases). This CDR3 is built from 15 residues. Per germline, CDR1 MGHRA and CDR2 YSYEKL. The CDR3 bases that were read are TGCGCCAGCAGCCAAGTCGGGGGGCTAAAAGGGGGC. It translates to CASSQVGGLKGG. The whole CDR3 sequence reads CASSQVGGLKGGYTF.

Incomplete CDR3 DNA: TGTGCCAGCAGTGGCTCGGGGTTTGGCAATGAG. Residues: CASSGSGFGNE. The whole CDR3 sequence reads CASSGSGFGNEQFF. The chain employs TRBV6-1 and TRBJ2-1, with D possibly being TRBD2 (5 bases). Read sequence stops 3 residues before the CDR3 end, and the germline J gene provides the missing end. The CDR3 extends over 14 amino acids. Trimming removed 4 bases at V and 6 bases at J, with 13 bases between. Germline lookup yields CDR1 MNHNS and CDR2 SASEGT.

On this clone itself: Coverage ceases 3 residues before the CDR3 finishes, and the germline J gene fills in the end. The V and J genes are TRBV5-1 and TRBJ2-7, with 8 bases lining up with TRBD2. The CDR3 is 15 residues long. Germline CDR1 SGHRS, CDR2 YFSETQ. The J segment lost 3 bases and the V segment lost 3 bases, leaving 8 bases of the junction unmatched. The CDR3 bases that were read are TGCGCCAGCAGCTCCGGGGGGGGTCCGATCTACGAG. Protein sequence: CASSSGGGPIYE. The full CDR3 sequence reads CASSSGGGPIYEQYF.